This TCR beta chain came from a study of shared clonotypes between healthy human individuals. The trim removed 4 bases at V and 5 bases at J, leaving 3 bases unmatched. The CDR3 is 15 amino acids. The V gene's germline CDR1 is SEHNR and CDR2 FQNEAQ (reference sequence). CD45RO-negative CD8 cells positively selected for CCR7 made up the naive population, which excluded terminally differentiated effector memory CD45RA+ cells. Study donors comprised healthy, HIV-negative adults devoid of recent acute infection or vaccination. Sequencing was performed with immunoSEQ multiplex PCR; in TCRdb, only in-frame clones are kept and a portion is missing. This table has some 2.1 million clones, about 95% appearing once.

The chain is built from TRBV7-9 and TRBJ2-2; TRBD2 agrees at 11 bases. The source material was naive CD8+ T cells sorted from blood. The receptor comes from a man between 18 and 35 years old in good health. In DNA, the CDR3 is TGTGCCAGCAGCTCCGCTAGCGGGAGGACCGGGGAGCTGTTTTTT. Translating it yields CASSSASGRTGELFF.